The 5 T cell receptor beta chains reported below all come from one sample, sequenced in a study of T cell repertoires in cytomegalovirus infection. One entry per CDR3 protein, called by TCRdb with MiXCR from the reads. The sample consists of 600,000 to 700,000 distinct CDR3 sequences, roughly a third of them appearing once. These TCRs' antigens remain unknown. This specimen consisted of cultured PBMCs, obtained from culture after CMV antigen stimulation. These receptors came from a human donor in good health (CMV status not recorded). Some clones in this sample may be carry-over from other donors' samples.

V is TRBV7-2 and J is TRBJ2-7; D may be TRBD1 or TRBD2 (5 bases each). The V gene lost 1 base and the J gene lost 6 bases, with 16 bases spanning the gap. The V gene's germline CDR1 is SGHTA and CDR2 FQGNSA. The CDR3 runs 15 residues. The CDR3 loop reads CASSLVGTAQREQYF. CDR3 nucleotides: TGTGCCAGCAGCTTAGTGGGGACCGCACAGCGCGAGCAGTACTTC.

This sequence joins TRBV28 and TRBJ2-5; TRBD1 might be the D (6 bases). This CDR3 region has 16 residues. Germline V gene data show CDR1 as MDHEN and CDR2 as SYDVKM. The V and J ends lost 2 bases and 1 base respectively, with 14 bases between them. In nucleotides, the CDR3 is TGTGCCAGCAGTTTAACGAGACCGGACAGCCAAGAGACCCAGTACTTC. It yields the protein CASSLTRPDSQETQYF.

The table lists this clonotype with many counts. This chain connects TRBV7-2 to TRBJ1-1; TRBD1 matches 9 bases. The ends lost 4 bases at V and 5 bases at J; junction bases unmatched: 8. Germline values: CDR1 SGHTA, CDR2 FQGNSA. CDR3 size: 15 residues. CDR3 region: CASSSPDRGRTEAFF. CDR3 DNA: TGTGCCAGCAGCTCCCCGGACAGGGGTAGGACTGAAGCTTTCTTT.

The sample holds a few counts of this clonotype. The CDR3 nucleotides are TGTGCTAGTGGGGGGGCGGACACTGAAGCTTTCTTT. This translates into CASGGADTEAFF. The V and J genes are TRBV12-5 and TRBJ1-1; a possible D gene is TRBD1 (6 bases). The CDR3 loop spans 12 amino acids. V lost 6 bases, J lost 3 bases, and 8 bases lay in between. Germline V gives CDR1 LGHNT, CDR2 FRNRAP.

This clonotype was recorded a few times. The V call is TRBV6-1, the J call TRBJ2-2, with D possibly matching TRBD1 (6 bases). CDR3 length: 16 residues. Trimming left V 6 bases short and J 0 bases short, with 14 bases between. The germline gives CDR1 MNHNS, CDR2 SASEGT. In DNA, the CDR3 is TGTGCCAGCAGGGAGAACGGACAGACGAACACCGGGGAGCTGTTTTTT. Translation: CASRENGQTNTGELFF.